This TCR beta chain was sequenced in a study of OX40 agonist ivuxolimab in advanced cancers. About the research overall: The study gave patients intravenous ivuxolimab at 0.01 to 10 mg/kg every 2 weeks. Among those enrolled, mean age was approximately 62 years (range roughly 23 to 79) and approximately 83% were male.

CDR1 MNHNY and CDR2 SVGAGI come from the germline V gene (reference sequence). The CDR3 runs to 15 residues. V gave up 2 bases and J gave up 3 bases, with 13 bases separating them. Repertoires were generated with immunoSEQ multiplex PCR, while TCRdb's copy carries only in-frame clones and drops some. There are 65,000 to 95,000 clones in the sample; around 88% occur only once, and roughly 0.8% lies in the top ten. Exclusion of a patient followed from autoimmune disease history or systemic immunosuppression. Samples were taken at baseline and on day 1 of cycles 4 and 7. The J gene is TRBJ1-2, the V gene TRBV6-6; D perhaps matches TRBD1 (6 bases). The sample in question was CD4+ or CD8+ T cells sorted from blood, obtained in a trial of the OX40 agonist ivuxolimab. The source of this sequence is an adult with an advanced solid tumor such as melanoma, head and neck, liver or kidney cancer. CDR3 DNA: TGTGCCAGCAGTTACGGGGGCAGGCGCGACTATGGCTACACCTTC. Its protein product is CASSYGGRRDYGYTF.